This TCR beta chain appears in the sequencing data of a study of immune evolution from preneoplasia to lung adenocarcinoma. Sequencing used immunoSEQ multiplex PCR; TCRdb keeps in-frame clones, though not all of them. The sample yields over 14,000 clones, 65% to 85% seen once. Worth noting for this clone: The antigen is unknown.

This CDR3 has 13 residues. Germline CDR1 is MNHEY and CDR2 is SVGAGI. V shed 6 bases and J shed 4 bases, with 12 bases lying between them. Findings of the study overall: Normal lung had highest clonality; later lesions appeared denser, more diverse.

The chain links TRBV6-5 to TRBJ1-2; no firm D call. The TCR was taken from a person between 65 and 80 years old with lung adenocarcinoma. The sequencing input was FFPE minimally invasive lung adenocarcinoma tissue. The CDR3 bases are TGTGCCAGCAGGAGAGCAGGTGGCTATGGCTACACCTTC. Protein sequence: CASRRAGGYGYTF.